The sequence of this T cell receptor (beta chain) was determined in a study of shared clonotypes between healthy human individuals. In the naive CD8 group, cells lacked CD45RO and were positively selected for CCR7, so terminally differentiated effector memory CD45RA+ cells were left out. This clone was counted a single time. Its antigen is still unknown. Study conclusions and caveats: Rarefaction revealed incomplete sorted-subset sequencing despite large depth.

The length of the CDR3 is 14 residues. Trimming took 10 bases from V and 5 from J, leaving 20 bases between them. Per the germline V gene, CDR1 is ENHRY and CDR2 is SYGVKD. Each PCR replicate from the sorted subsets contained 200 to 250 ng DNA, which is about 30,000 T cell genomes. Some clones are missing from TCRdb's copy, which holds only in-frame ones; the method was immunoSEQ multiplex PCR. In the table there are some 2,000,000 clones, over 85% of which are singletons. The chain carries TRBV10-3 and TRBJ2-5; tentative D call: TRBD2 (6 bases). The sample consisted of naive CD8+ T cells sorted from blood. This receptor was taken from a man aged 18 to 29 in good health. The CDR3 sequence: CATSRAGRQETQYF. The DNA for the CDR3 is TGTGCCACAAGCCGTGCAGGGAGGCAGGAGACCCAGTACTTC.